The next 32 T cell receptor beta chains were all read from a single sample in a study of T cell changes during pregnancy in multiple sclerosis (dated by TCRdb to about 2019). Receptors were amplified or captured by the immunoSEQ multiplex PCR assay. Here the immuneACCESS table is served through TCRdb, limited to in-frame sequences with V and J called. Missing clones are a known gap in these copies; in checked studies unresolved V genes cover under half, and the rest lacks a known reason. This sample lists 30,000 to 35,000 clones; 85% to 90% were detected once. Clones ranked in the top ten supply roughly 4% of the sample. Here the sequenced sample was CD8+ T cells from peripheral blood mononuclear cells, taken in the third trimester of pregnancy. The receptors shown here come from a female donor with multiple sclerosis, enrolled in a pregnancy study.

J is TRBJ1-1 and V is TRBV9, with TRBD1 as a possible D gene (5 bases). This CDR3 region has 15 residues. The V gene's germline CDR1 is SGDLS and CDR2 YYNGEE. V lost 5 bases, J lost 3 bases, and 17 bases lay in between. CDR3 region: CASRGQGTRDTEAFF. The CDR3 coding sequence is TGTGCCAGCAGGGGCCAGGGCACTCGAGACACTGAAGCTTTCTTT.

The CDR3 coding sequence is TGTGCCAGCAGCGACAGGGGACCTGGAAACACCATATATTTT. Its protein product is CASSDRGPGNTIYF. The genes are TRBV5-4 and TRBJ1-3, with TRBD1 matching 8 bases. V dropped 4 bases and J dropped 2; count of bases not matched to a gene: 2. The length of the CDR3 is 14 residues. CDR1 and CDR2 (germline): SGHNT, YYREEE (reference sequence). Filled out from reference TRBV5-4 and TRBJ1-3, the complete variable domain reads ETGVTQSPTHLIKTRGQQVTLRCSSQSGHNTVSWYQQALGQGPQFIFQYYREEENGRGNFPPRFSGLQFPNYSSELNVNALELDDSALYLCASSDRGPGNTIYFGEGSWLTVV.

The rearrangement uses TRBV7-2 and TRBJ2-3, with 7 nucleotides matching TRBD2. The CDR3 extends over 15 amino acids. J gave up 3 bases and V 0 bases, and 3 bases lay outside the gene matches. Germline values: CDR1 SGHTA, CDR2 FQGNSA. The CDR3 DNA reads as TGTGCCAGCAGCTTAGCTAGCGGGCCTACAGATACGCAGTATTTT. This codes for CASSLASGPTDTQYF.

The chain is built from TRBV19 and TRBJ1-1; 12 bases agree with TRBD1. CDR1 and CDR2 (germline): LNHDA, SQIVND (reference sequence). Unmatched junction bases numbered 15, after V lost 6 bases and J lost 4 bases. The CDR3 runs 18 residues. This chain's CDR3 is CASSSPRDRGRIATEAFF. Written as DNA, the CDR3 is TGTGCCAGTAGCTCACCCCGGGACAGGGGGCGCATCGCCACTGAAGCTTTCTTT.

This rearrangement joins TRBV6-4 to TRBJ1-2, with 8 bases lining up with TRBD1. V dropped 6 bases and J dropped 6; count of bases not matched to a gene: 12. The CDR3 has 15 residues. Germline CDR1 MRHNA, CDR2 SNTAGT. As DNA, the CDR3 is TGTGCCAGCAGCGCCGGGACAGGAGGTTCCGATGGCTACACCTTC. This translates into CASSAGTGGSDGYTF.

The chain uses TRBV11-3 and TRBJ2-1, with TRBD2 matching over 8 bases. The CDR3 length is 15 residues. V trimming: 1 base; J trimming: 6 bases; junction bases outside the gene matches: 5. Germline CDR1 SGHNT, CDR2 YENEEA. The CDR3: CASSLGGLAFNEQFF. CDR3 bases: TGTGCCAGCAGCTTAGGTGGACTAGCTTTCAATGAGCAGTTCTTC.

The J gene is TRBJ1-1, the V gene TRBV2; no firm D call. The CDR3 has 11 amino acids. The germline gives CDR1 SNHLY, CDR2 FYNNEI. V was shortened by 1 base and J by 8 bases, with 5 bases between the two germline ends. DNA for the CDR3: TGTGCCAGCAGTGAAGGAGGGGAAGCTTTCTTT. Amino acids: CASSEGGEAFF.

The V and J genes are TRBV5-5 and TRBJ2-2; D remains unclear. The CDR3 totals 14 residues. Trimming cost V 2 bases and J 0 bases, with 5 bases left between them. The germline V gene encodes CDR1 SGHKS and CDR2 YYEKEE (reference sequence). The chain's CDR3 is CASSFESNTGELFF. Here the CDR3 DNA reads TGTGCCAGCAGCTTTGAGTCGAACACCGGGGAGCTGTTTTTT.

The CDR3 coding sequence is TGCGCCAGCAACCCCCCAGGGGTTGAAGCTTTCTTT. It codes for CASNPPGVEAFF. The chain employs TRBV10-2 and TRBJ1-1, with D possibly being TRBD1 (6 bases). CDR1 is WSHSY and CDR2 is SAAADI in the germline V gene. This CDR3 spans 12 amino acids. V dropped 7 bases and J dropped 7 bases, with 13 bases sitting between them.

This rearrangement joins TRBV7-3 to TRBJ1-1; possible D gene TRBD1, 5 bases. CDR3 length equals 15 residues. CDR1 is SGHTA, CDR2 FQGTGA, per germline. V dropped 5 bases and J dropped 0 bases, with 13 bases sitting between them. The CDR3 bases are TGTGCCAGCAGCCTTAGGGCGGGACTGAACACTGAAGCTTTCTTT. It codes for CASSLRAGLNTEAFF.

The rearrangement links TRBV7-2 to TRBJ2-1, with TRBD2 matching 12 bases. This CDR3 region has 16 residues. J was trimmed by 6 bases and V by 4 bases; bases with no gene match: 7. CDR1 and CDR2 (germline): SGHTA, FQGNSA. CDR3 loop: CASSWQASGGVNEQFF. CDR3 nucleotides: TGTGCCAGCAGCTGGCAGGCTAGCGGGGGGGTCAATGAGCAGTTCTTC.

The chain couples TRBV5-8 to TRBJ1-1; 8 positions agree with TRBD1. J lost 8 bases, V lost 4 bases, and 4 bases had no gene match. Germline values: CDR1 SGHTS, CDR2 YDEGEE. The length of the CDR3 is 12 residues. The CDR3, as DNA: TGTGCCAGCAGCCCCAGGGGGCGGGAAGCTTTCTTT. Translated, it gives CASSPRGREAFF.

This clone appeared a few times. The CDR3 loop is CASSTDRDAFF. The CDR3 DNA reads as TGTGCCAGCAGCACAGACAGGGACGCTTTCTTT. This chain joins TRBV7-9 and TRBJ1-1; 7 nucleotides line up with TRBD1. CDR1 and CDR2 (germline): SEHNR, FQNEAQ (reference sequence). The CDR3 is 11 amino acids. V lost 5 bases and J lost 11; bases outside the gene matches: 5.

The chain uses TRBV6-5 and TRBJ2-7, with D unclear. CDR3 length: 14 amino acids. Trimming removed 0 bases at V and 0 bases at J, with 6 bases between. In germline, CDR1 is MNHEY, CDR2 SVGAGI. The CDR3 loop reads CASSYSFRSYEQYF. Written as DNA, the CDR3 is TGTGCCAGCAGTTACTCATTCCGCTCCTACGAGCAGTACTTC.

The V gene is TRBV7-2, the J gene TRBJ1-5; D is possibly TRBD1 (6 bases). The germline CDR1 and CDR2 sequences are SGHTA and FQGNSA. V lost 1 base and J lost 6, with 16 bases in between. CDR3 length: 16 amino acids. The CDR3 here is CASSLEVGGQVQPQHF. Here the CDR3 DNA reads TGTGCCAGCAGCTTAGAAGTCGGGGGGCAGGTTCAGCCCCAGCATTTT.

This clone was seen a single time. The chain recombines TRBV6-6 with TRBJ1-5; D is undetermined. Germline CDR1 reads MNHNY; CDR2 reads SVGAGI (reference sequence). This CDR3 has 12 amino acids. V was pared by 2 bases and J by 7 bases, with 6 bases between. The CDR3 protein is CASSYPKQPQHF. The CDR3 nucleotides are TGTGCCAGCAGTTACCCCAAACAGCCCCAGCATTTT.

This clone is a singleton in its sample. The chain has TRBV2 and TRBJ2-7; D possibly corresponds to TRBD1 (6 bases). Trimming took 4 bases from V and 6 from J, leaving 22 bases between them. Germline V gives CDR1 SNHLY, CDR2 FYNNEI. The CDR3 length is 16 residues. The CDR3 sequence is CASSGRETGLNFEQYF. DNA for the CDR3: TGTGCCAGCAGTGGTAGAGAGACAGGACTGAACTTCGAGCAGTACTTC.

The chain has TRBV7-2 and TRBJ1-3; 10 bases match TRBD1. Looked up from germline, CDR1 is SGHTA and CDR2 is FQGNSA. The CDR3 spans 15 residues. V lost 3 bases, J lost 4 bases, and 3 bases stayed unmatched. As DNA, the CDR3 is TGTGCCAGCAGCTTGACAGGGGGCTCAGGAAACACCATATATTTT. This codes for CASSLTGGSGNTIYF.

This clone was seen once. The chain recombines TRBV4-1 with TRBJ2-1; no reliable D call. The germline V and J ends were trimmed by 3 bases and 1 base, with 16 bases remaining between them. Germline-derived CDR1 and CDR2 are MGHRA and YSYEKL. CDR3 length: 17 amino acids. Written as DNA, the CDR3 is TGCGCCAGCAGCCACCTACGACACACCGTATCCTACAATGAGCAGTTCTTC. Translation gives CASSHLRHTVSYNEQFF.

This rearrangement joins TRBV10-3 to TRBJ2-7; tentatively, D is TRBD1 (7 bases). V lost 5 bases to trimming and J lost 2 bases, with 10 bases between them. The germline V gene has CDR1 ENHRY and CDR2 SYGVKD. The CDR3 totals 13 residues. CDR3 sequence (DNA): TGTGCCATCAGTTCAGGGGGGACCTACGAGCAGTACTTC. It is translated as CAISSGGTYEQYF.

V and J are TRBV9 and TRBJ2-3; 8 nucleotides match TRBD1. Germline V gene sequence: CDR1 SGDLS, CDR2 YYNGEE. V shed 3 bases, J shed 3 bases, and the junction held 6 bases outside the gene matches. This CDR3 region has 15 residues. CDR3 DNA: TGTGCCAGCAGCGCAGGACAGGGATTTACAGATACGCAGTATTTT. This sequence encodes CASSAGQGFTDTQYF. The full variable domain, its missing parts supplied by reference TRBV9 and TRBJ2-3, is DSGVTQTPKHLITATGQRVTLRCSPRSGDLSVYWYQQSLDQGLQFLIQYYNGEERAKGNILERFSAQQFPDLHSELNLSSLELGDSALYFCASSAGQGFTDTQYFGPGTRLTVL.

The chain couples TRBV7-8 to TRBJ1-2; D is uncertain. The CDR3 length is 13 residues. The germline V and J ends were trimmed by 3 bases and 4 bases, with 9 bases remaining between them. The germline V gene encodes CDR1 SGHVS and CDR2 FQNEAQ. The CDR3 DNA reads as TGTGCCAGCAGCTTGGGAGACCTCTATGGCTACACCTTC. This translates into CASSLGDLYGYTF.

The count of this clone is one. V and J are TRBV25-1 and TRBJ2-2; D may be TRBD2 (5 bases). V was cut by 11 bases and J by 3 bases, with 7 bases left in between. Germline V gene lookup returns CDR1 MGHDK and CDR2 SYGVNS. The CDR3 covers 11 residues. CDR3: CAARDTGELFF. The CDR3 bases are TGTGCCGCGAGGGACACCGGGGAGCTGTTTTTT.

This CDR3 reads CASSLRYRGGEGGLEKLFF. As DNA, the CDR3 is TGTGCCAGCAGTTTACGGTACAGGGGGGGAGAGGGGGGGCTTGAAAAACTGTTTTTT. The rearrangement joins TRBV27 to TRBJ1-4, with TRBD1 matching 8 bases. J gave up 7 bases and V 2 bases, and 18 bases lay outside the gene matches. The germline gives CDR1 MNHEY, CDR2 SMNVEV (reference sequence). The CDR3 loop spans 19 amino acids.

This clone was observed once. V is TRBV13 and J is TRBJ2-3; the match to TRBD2 covers 10 bases. Germline V gene data show CDR1 as PRHDT and CDR2 as FYEKMQ (reference sequence). This CDR3 has 17 residues. V shed 0 bases and J 2 bases; nucleotides not matched to a gene: 5. CDR3 in DNA: TGTGCCAGCAGCTTAGGCCGAGCGGGGGGGCTCACAGATACGCAGTATTTT. Translation gives CASSLGRAGGLTDTQYF. Complete variable domain (other parts from reference TRBV13 and TRBJ2-3): AAGVIQSPRHLIKEKRETATLKCYPIPRHDTVYWYQQGPGQDPQFLISFYEKMQSDKGSIPDRFSAQQFSDYHSELNMSSLELGDSALYFCASSLGRAGGLTDTQYFGPGTRLTVL.

This chain connects TRBV7-8 to TRBJ2-1; 8 bases align to TRBD1. CDR3 length equals 18 residues. Germline CDR1 reads SGHVS; CDR2 reads FQNEAQ. V dropped 5 bases and J dropped 4; count of bases not matched to a gene: 16. This CDR3 is CASSPTGQVGDPYNEQFF. CDR3 DNA sequence: TGTGCCAGCAGCCCCACGGGACAGGTTGGTGACCCATACAATGAGCAGTTCTTC.

This chain links TRBV13 with TRBJ2-1; weak D call: TRBD1 (5 bases). The CDR3 consists of 16 residues. Germline V CDR1 and CDR2: PRHDT, FYEKMQ (reference sequence). The V gene lost 0 bases and the J gene lost 6 bases, with 15 bases spanning the gap. The CDR3 spells CASSLGGQGASNEQFF. The CDR3, as DNA: TGTGCCAGCAGCTTAGGAGGTCAGGGTGCGAGCAATGAGCAGTTCTTC.

The chain recombines TRBV16 with TRBJ2-7, with 10 bases identical to TRBD1. The V gene's germline CDR1 is KGHSY and CDR2 FQNENV. The J segment lost 5 bases and the V segment lost 0 bases, leaving 7 bases of the junction unmatched. CDR3 length: 16 residues. The CDR3 sequence is CASSQSRGTGEDEQYF. The CDR3 coding sequence is TGTGCCAGCAGCCAATCGCGGGGGACAGGGGAGGACGAGCAGTACTTC.

This clone was seen a few times. The rearrangement links TRBV6-4 to TRBJ1-2; 7 bases match TRBD1. V was clipped by 2 bases and J by 8 bases; unmatched bases: 11. This CDR3 region has 15 residues. Germline V CDR1 and CDR2: MRHNA, SNTAGT. The CDR3 nucleotides are TGTGCCAGCAGTGACGGAGGAGGGGGCAGCGGGGGCTACACCTTC. Its translation is CASSDGGGGSGGYTF.

The count of this clone is one. Here the CDR3 reads CASSGPGQGDFHEKLFF. CDR3 DNA: TGTGCCAGCAGCGGCCCGGGACAGGGGGATTTTCATGAAAAACTGTTTTTT. V usage is TRBV9 and J usage is TRBJ1-4; TRBD1 matches 11 bases. From germline, CDR1 is SGDLS and CDR2 YYNGEE. With 3 bases clipped from V and 6 bases from J, the junction kept 10 bases outside the gene matches. CDR3 length equals 17 residues. The full variable domain, completed using reference TRBV9 and TRBJ1-4, is DSGVTQTPKHLITATGQRVTLRCSPRSGDLSVYWYQQSLDQGLQFLIQYYNGEERAKGNILERFSAQQFPDLHSELNLSSLELGDSALYFCASSGPGQGDFHEKLFFGSGTQLSVL.

DNA for the CDR3: TGTGCCAGCAGCGTTGTAGCCGCTGAGCAGTTCTTC. Amino acid sequence: CASSVVAAEQFF. The rearrangement links TRBV9 to TRBJ2-1; no definite D call. Germline V gives CDR1 SGDLS, CDR2 YYNGEE. The CDR3 sequence is 12 residues long. V was shortened by 2 bases and J by 9 bases, with 9 bases between the two germline ends.

V gene TRBV6-5 combines with J gene TRBJ2-1, with 13 bases that match TRBD2. The ends lost 10 bases at V and 5 bases at J; junction bases unmatched: 5. CDR1 is MNHEY and CDR2 is SVGAGI in the germline V gene. The CDR3 totals 14 residues. CDR3 in amino acids: CATRLAGGNNEQFF. The CDR3 DNA is TGTGCCACTAGACTAGCGGGGGGCAACAATGAGCAGTTCTTC.